This TCR beta chain appears in the sequencing data of a study of blood T cell repertoires in COVID-19. Study summary: The United States, Italy and Spain provided the acute and convalescent COVID-19 samples.

Per the original methods: Counts of nucleated cells, estimated from reference gene primer amplification, were obtained. Only in-frame clones appear in the TCRdb table, and some are missing; sequencing was by immunoSEQ multiplex PCR. The V and J calls and clone size were taken over from that table, and D and trimming were inferred from the DNA. Of 200,000 to 250,000 clones detected, 87% appear once; the ten largest clones hold 2% to 3%. V shed 3 bases, J shed 0 bases, and the junction held 4 bases outside the gene matches. The CDR3 extends over 15 amino acids. Germline lookup yields CDR1 SGHRS and CDR2 YFSETQ. Enrollees, about 18 to 89 years old, lived in 24 US areas.

Source material: PBMCs or T cells enriched from blood (not recorded which). The TCR sequence derives from a woman aged 30 to 39 with acute COVID-19. The rearrangement links TRBV5-1 to TRBJ2-3, with 7 bases fitting TRBD2. CDR3 in amino acids: CASSWTSTSTDTQYF. The CDR3 coding sequence is TGCGCCAGCAGCTGGACTAGTACTAGCACAGATACGCAGTATTTT.